The 24 T cell receptor beta chains in this list originate from one sample, sequenced in a study of vaccination and CD4 T cells after COVID-19. The antigens these receptors bind are not known. Cultured CD4+ T cell DNA was sequenced using the Oncomine TCR Beta short-read assay. TCRdb re-called the PCR reads with MiXCR, one entry per CDR3 protein. This table holds 9,500 to 15,000 distinct CDR3 sequences, 40% to 50% found once. Treatment denoted: roughly 11-day PBMC culture with coronavirus spike peptide pools or control peptides (ViraFEST assay). Sequenced sample: CD4+ T cells from blood, cultured in vitro. All receptors come from a human donor who had recovered from COVID-19.

The rearrangement uses TRBV20-1 and TRBJ2-1; TRBD1 aligns across 7 bases. The CDR3 is made up of 15 amino acids. J was trimmed by 6 bases and V by 3 bases; bases with no gene match: 11. CDR1 is DFQATT, CDR2 SNEGSKA, per germline (reference sequence). The CDR3 DNA reads as TGCAGTGCTAGGTCTGGGACAGCTCTCGGCAATGAGCAGTTCTTC. It translates to CSARSGTALGNEQFF.

In its sample, this clonotype was seen a few times. The chain combines TRBV20-1 with TRBJ1-2; TRBD1 aligns across 10 bases. This CDR3 is built from 15 residues. The V gene's germline CDR1 is DFQATT and CDR2 SNEGSKA (reference sequence). V was clipped by 1 base and J by 7 bases; unmatched bases: 9. The CDR3 protein is CSARAPGQGLGGYTF. The DNA for the CDR3 is TGCAGTGCTAGAGCCCCGGGACAGGGGCTCGGTGGCTACACCTTC.

Sample share makes this clonotype medium-sized. The chain carries TRBV2 and TRBJ1-5, with TRBD1 matching 7 bases. Trimming at V came to 4 bases and at J to 4 bases, leaving 7 bases not matched to a gene. Germline assignment: CDR1 SNHLY and CDR2 FYNNEI. This CDR3 has 15 amino acids. CDR3 nucleotide sequence: TGTGCCAGCAGTGCGACAGGGTCTCGAAATCAGCCCCAGCATTTT. Protein sequence: CASSATGSRNQPQHF.

The rearrangement uses TRBV6-1 and TRBJ2-7; D may be TRBD1 or TRBD2 (5 bases each). CDR3 length: 14 residues. Germline CDR1 MNHNS, CDR2 SASEGT. V was shortened by 3 bases and J by 3 bases, with 12 bases between the two germline ends. In DNA form, the CDR3 reads TGTGCCAGCAGTGAGGGACCATCATACTACGAGCAGTACTTC. Translating gives CASSEGPSYYEQYF.

This clonotype showed up just a few times. The chain links TRBV6-5 to TRBJ1-2; D is unclear. Germline values: CDR1 MNHEY, CDR2 SVGAGI. V shed 0 bases and J shed 6 bases, with 11 bases lying between them. The CDR3 sequence is 14 residues long. The CDR3 reads CASSYSGSRDGYTF. In nucleotides, the CDR3 is TGTGCCAGCAGTTACTCCGGGTCCCGCGATGGCTACACCTTC.

This chain links TRBV6-5 with TRBJ2-3; 12 bases are shared with TRBD2. Germline V CDR1 and CDR2: MNHEY, SVGAGI. Germline trimming cut 2 bases from V and 3 bases from J; bases unmatched to any gene: 12. The CDR3 has 19 amino acids. The CDR3 sequence: CASSYTPSGGAERTDTQYF. In DNA form, the CDR3 reads TGTGCCAGCAGTTACACACCTAGCGGGGGGGCGGAAAGAACAGATACGCAGTATTTT.

The V and J genes are TRBV20-1 and TRBJ2-7; 11 bases are a match to TRBD1. The CDR3 spans 13 residues. J gave up 7 bases and V 5 bases, and 7 bases lay outside the gene matches. Germline assignment: CDR1 DFQATT and CDR2 SNEGSKA (reference sequence). CDR3 residues: CSARTGTGGEQYF. CDR3 sequence (DNA): TGCAGTGCTCGGACCGGGACAGGGGGAGAGCAGTACTTC.

The chain uses TRBV12-3 or TRBV12-4 and TRBJ1-5; D perhaps matches TRBD1 (5 bases). V dropped 1 base and J dropped 3 bases, with 7 bases sitting between them. This CDR3 has 14 residues. CDR3 in amino acids: CASSLGQINQPQHF. In nucleotides, the CDR3 is TGTGCCAGCAGTTTAGGACAGATCAATCAGCCCCAGCATTTT.

The chain carries TRBV30 and TRBJ2-7; D is unresolved. Trimming stripped 5 bases from V and 0 bases from J, with 8 bases between. From germline, CDR1 is GTSNPN and CDR2 SVGIG (reference sequence). The CDR3 spans 12 residues. The CDR3 reads CAWSRLSYEQYF. For the CDR3, the DNA is TGTGCCTGGTCCAGGCTCTCCTACGAGCAGTACTTC.

This sequence joins TRBV10-3 and TRBJ2-6; no firm D call. This CDR3 is 13 amino acids long. Between the trimmed V and J ends, which lost 10 bases and 0 bases, there was a span of 7 bases. Germline CDR1 reads ENHRY; CDR2 reads SYGVKD. CDR3 loop: CATVPSGANVLTF. The CDR3, as DNA: TGTGCCACCGTTCCCTCTGGGGCCAACGTCCTGACTTTC.

The rearrangement uses TRBV11-1 and TRBJ2-7, with D perhaps matching TRBD2 (5 bases). CDR1 is SGHAT, CDR2 FQDESV, per germline (reference sequence). Trimming pared 4 bases from V and 2 bases from J, leaving 12 bases between. CDR3 length: 14 amino acids. CDR3 amino acids: CASSSPGITYEQYF. CDR3 nucleotides: TGTGCCAGCAGCTCGCCCGGGATCACCTACGAGCAGTACTTC.

J is TRBJ1-2 and V is TRBV6-1, with D hard to call. Deletions cut 6 bases from V and 8 bases from J, with 16 bases between. Germline CDR1 and CDR2: MNHNS and SASEGT. The CDR3 is made up of 13 amino acids. CDR3 in DNA: TGTGCCAGCAGCGACACGGTACCGGTAGGCTACACCTTC. Protein product: CASSDTVPVGYTF.

This clonotype was observed a handful of times. The chain carries TRBV24-1 and TRBJ1-5; no clear D gene. V was trimmed by 5 bases and J by 9 bases, leaving 10 bases between them. The CDR3 consists of 12 residues. Per the germline V gene, CDR1 is KGHDR and CDR2 is SFDVKD. The CDR3 region is CATSGTAGPQHF. The CDR3 region has the DNA TGTGCCACCAGTGGTACCGCTGGGCCCCAGCATTTT.

The chain recombines TRBV7-2 with TRBJ2-5; unclear D gene. This CDR3 has 14 amino acids. CDR1 and CDR2 from the germline V gene are SGHTA and FQGNSA. The V gene lost 1 base and the J gene lost 5 bases, with 11 bases spanning the gap. CDR3 sequence (DNA): TGTGCCAGCAGCTTAGAACCTAGAAGGGAGACCCAGTACTTC. This encodes CASSLEPRRETQYF.

The chain joins TRBV30 to TRBJ1-1; D remains unclear. V lost 5 bases and J 7 bases, leaving 11 bases between the germline ends. Germline V CDR1 and CDR2: GTSNPN, SVGIG (reference sequence). This CDR3 spans 11 amino acids. The CDR3 protein is CAWGTGIEAFF. The CDR3 bases are TGTGCCTGGGGAACGGGGATTGAAGCTTTCTTT.

This chain joins TRBV4-2 and TRBJ2-7; TRBD2 matches at 11 bases. CDR1 LGHNA and CDR2 YNFKEQ come from the germline V gene. This CDR3 spans 18 amino acids. After removal of 1 base from V and 6 bases from J, the junction contained 14 bases not matched to a gene. CDR3 in DNA: TGTGCCAGCAGCCAAGTGGGGACTAGCGGCGCACCAAGCAGCGAGCAGTACTTC. Translating gives CASSQVGTSGAPSSEQYF.

This chain uses TRBV27 with TRBJ2-7, with 12 positions matching TRBD2. V shed 8 bases, J shed 2 bases, and the junction held 1 base outside the gene matches. From germline, CDR1 is MNHEY and CDR2 SMNVEV (reference sequence). This CDR3 region has 13 residues. Here the CDR3 DNA reads TGTGCCAGCCGGACTAGCGGGGCCTACGAGCAGTACTTC. This translates into CASRTSGAYEQYF.

This clonotype showed up just a few times. The chain couples TRBV20-1 to TRBJ2-2, with D perhaps given as TRBD1 or TRBD2 (5 bases each). Trimming removed 3 bases at V and 3 bases at J, with 14 bases between. The CDR3 is made up of 15 amino acids. In germline, CDR1 is DFQATT, CDR2 SNEGSKA (reference sequence). The CDR3 nucleotides read TGCAGTGCTAGGCGAGGGGCGCAGGACACCGGGGAGCTGTTTTTT. This encodes CSARRGAQDTGELFF.

The V gene is TRBV19, the J gene TRBJ1-3; D might be TRBD1 (6 bases). There are 14 residues in the CDR3. V was trimmed by 7 bases and J by 0 bases, leaving 10 bases between them. Germline V gene data show CDR1 as LNHDA and CDR2 as SQIVND (reference sequence). Written as DNA, the CDR3 is TGTGCCAGTAAGGGGGGGCCCTCTGGAAACACCATATATTTT. Encoded protein: CASKGGPSGNTIYF.

The chain combines TRBV15 with TRBJ2-3; D may match TRBD1 or TRBD2 (5 bases each). The CDR3 contains 15 residues. The germline CDR1 and CDR2 sequences are LNHNV and YYDKDF (reference sequence). V was shortened by 1 base and J by 1 base, with 9 bases between the two germline ends. The CDR3 coding sequence is TGTGCCACCAGCAGAGGAGGGGTGGGCACAGATACGCAGTATTTT. Its protein is CATSRGGVGTDTQYF.

This clonotype has only a few counts. The gene calls are TRBV20-1 and TRBJ1-3; the D gene is possibly TRBD1 (5 bases). The CDR3 spans 13 residues. Germline CDR1 and CDR2: DFQATT and SNEGSKA (reference sequence). Trimming pared 3 bases from V and 5 bases from J, leaving 11 bases between. The DNA of the CDR3 is TGCAGTGCTAGTTGGGAGGGGAGAAACACCATATATTTT. Its protein is CSASWEGRNTIYF.

The V call is TRBV7-2, the J call TRBJ2-5; D is possibly TRBD2 (5 bases). The CDR3 sequence is 13 residues long. The V end was cut by 1 base, the J end by 7 bases, with 10 bases between. Germline V gene lookup returns CDR1 SGHTA and CDR2 FQGNSA. CDR3 DNA sequence: TGTGCCAGCAGCTTAGATTCTCGGGGGACCCAGTACTTC. The encoded protein is CASSLDSRGTQYF.

This clonotype was detected only a few times. CDR3 region: CASTPGPLGQNYGYTF. CDR3 DNA: TGTGCCAGTACCCCCGGGCCCCTCGGACAGAACTATGGCTACACCTTC. The chain is built from TRBV19 and TRBJ1-2, with D possibly TRBD1 on 6 matching bases. The CDR3 is made up of 16 amino acids. CDR1 is LNHDA and CDR2 is SQIVND in the germline V gene (reference sequence). V lost 7 bases and J lost 2, with 20 bases in between. The complete variable domain, with remaining parts taken from reference TRBV19 and TRBJ1-2, reads DGGITQSPKYLFRKEGQNVTLSCEQNLNHDAMYWYRQDPGQGLRLIYYSQIVNDFQKGDIAEGYSVSREKKESFPLTVTSAQKNPTAFYLCASTPGPLGQNYGYTFGSGTRLTVV.

In the case of this clonotype: Its ends do not fully match the called genes, so a read error is possible. V is TRBV6-1 and J is TRBJ2-7, with D maybe TRBD1 (6 bases). The CDR3 is 12 residues long. Germline V gene lookup returns CDR1 MNHNS and CDR2 SASEGT. CDR3 residues: CASRHRDTEEYF. CDR3 sequence (DNA): TGTGCCAGCAGACACCGGGACACCGAGGAGTACTTC.